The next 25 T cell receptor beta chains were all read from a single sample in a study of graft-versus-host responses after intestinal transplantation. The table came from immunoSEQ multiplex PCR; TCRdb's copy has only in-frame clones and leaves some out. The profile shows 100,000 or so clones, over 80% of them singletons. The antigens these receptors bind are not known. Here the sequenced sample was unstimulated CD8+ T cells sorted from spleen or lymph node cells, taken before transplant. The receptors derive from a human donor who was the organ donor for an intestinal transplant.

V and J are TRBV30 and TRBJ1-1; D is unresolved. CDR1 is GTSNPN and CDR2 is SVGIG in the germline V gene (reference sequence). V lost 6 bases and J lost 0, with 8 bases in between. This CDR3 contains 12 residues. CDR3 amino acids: CACLRMNTEAFF. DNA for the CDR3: TGTGCCTGCCTGAGGATGAACACTGAAGCTTTCTTT.

CDR3 sequence reads: CASSLGDSFYEQYF. The CDR3 DNA is TGTGCCAGCAGCCTTGGTGACAGCTTCTACGAGCAGTACTTC. The chain uses TRBV4-2 and TRBJ2-7, with D tentatively TRBD1 (5 bases). Germline V gene data show CDR1 as LGHNA and CDR2 as YNFKEQ. This CDR3 contains 14 residues. Deletions cut 4 bases from V and 3 bases from J, with 13 bases between.

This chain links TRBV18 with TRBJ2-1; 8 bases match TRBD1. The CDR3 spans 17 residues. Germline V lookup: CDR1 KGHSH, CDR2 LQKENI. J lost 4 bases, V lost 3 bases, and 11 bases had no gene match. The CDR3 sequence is CASSPSAGGLKYNEQFF. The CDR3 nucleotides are TGTGCCAGCTCACCCTCGGCAGGGGGCCTAAAGTACAATGAGCAGTTCTTC. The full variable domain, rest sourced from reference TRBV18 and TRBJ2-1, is NAGVMQNPRHLVRRRGQEARLRCSPMKGHSHVYWYRQLPEEGLKFMVYLQKENIIDESGMPKERFSAEFPKEGPSILRIQQVVRGDSAAYFCASSPSAGGLKYNEQFFGPGTRLTVL.

The CDR3 here is CASSEKSGGNTDTQYF. In nucleotides, the CDR3 is TGTGCCAGCAGTGAAAAAAGCGGGGGGAACACAGATACGCAGTATTTT. The genes are TRBV6-1 and TRBJ2-3; 9 positions match TRBD2. The CDR3 is 16 amino acids. The trim removed 2 bases at V and 2 bases at J, leaving 5 bases unmatched. In germline, CDR1 is MNHNS, CDR2 SASEGT.

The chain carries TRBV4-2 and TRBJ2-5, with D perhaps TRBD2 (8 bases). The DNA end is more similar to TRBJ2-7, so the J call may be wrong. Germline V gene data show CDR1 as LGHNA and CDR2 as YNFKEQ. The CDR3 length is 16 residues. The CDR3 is CASSQGLAGQTYEQYF. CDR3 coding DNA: TGTGCCAGCAGCCAAGGCTTAGCGGGACAGACTTACGAGCAGTACTTC.

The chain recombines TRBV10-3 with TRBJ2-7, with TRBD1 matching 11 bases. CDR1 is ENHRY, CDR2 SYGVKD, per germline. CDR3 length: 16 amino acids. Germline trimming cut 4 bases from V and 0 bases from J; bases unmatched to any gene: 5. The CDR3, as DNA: TGTGCCATCAGTGTCTCGGGACAGGGGGTCTCCTACGAGCAGTACTTC. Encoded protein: CAISVSGQGVSYEQYF.

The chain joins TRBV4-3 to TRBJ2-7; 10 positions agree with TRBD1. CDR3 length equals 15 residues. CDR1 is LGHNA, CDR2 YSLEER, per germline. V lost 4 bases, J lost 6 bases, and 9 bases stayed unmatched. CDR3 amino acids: CASSLGQGTPGEQYF. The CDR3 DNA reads TGCGCCAGCAGCCTGGGACAGGGGACGCCTGGCGAGCAGTACTTC.

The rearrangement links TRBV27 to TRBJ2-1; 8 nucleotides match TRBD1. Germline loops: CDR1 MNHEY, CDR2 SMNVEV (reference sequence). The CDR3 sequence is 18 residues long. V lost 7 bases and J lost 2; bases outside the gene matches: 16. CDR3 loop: CASKPSVYRGSAYNEQFF. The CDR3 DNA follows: TGTGCCAGCAAACCCTCCGTATACAGGGGGTCCGCCTACAATGAGCAGTTCTTC.

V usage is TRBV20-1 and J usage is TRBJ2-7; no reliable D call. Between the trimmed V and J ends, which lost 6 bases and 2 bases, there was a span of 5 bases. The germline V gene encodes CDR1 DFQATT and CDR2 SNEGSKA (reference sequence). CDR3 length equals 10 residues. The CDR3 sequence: CSAPTYEQYF. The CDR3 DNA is TGCAGTGCCCCAACCTACGAGCAGTACTTC.

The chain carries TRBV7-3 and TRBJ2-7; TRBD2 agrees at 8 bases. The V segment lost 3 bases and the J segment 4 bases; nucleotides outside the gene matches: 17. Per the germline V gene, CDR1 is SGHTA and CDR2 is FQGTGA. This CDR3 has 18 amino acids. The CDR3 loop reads CASSLGGRGDPHPYEQYF. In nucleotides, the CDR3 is TGTGCCAGCAGCTTGGGAGGGCGGGGGGACCCACACCCTTACGAGCAGTACTTC.

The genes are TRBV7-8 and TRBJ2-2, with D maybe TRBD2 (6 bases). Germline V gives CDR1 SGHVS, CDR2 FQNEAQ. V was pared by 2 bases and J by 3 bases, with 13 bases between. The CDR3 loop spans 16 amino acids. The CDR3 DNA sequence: TGTGCCAGCAGCTTAAGGCGCGGGGCTCACACCGGGGAGCTGTTTTTT. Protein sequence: CASSLRRGAHTGELFF.

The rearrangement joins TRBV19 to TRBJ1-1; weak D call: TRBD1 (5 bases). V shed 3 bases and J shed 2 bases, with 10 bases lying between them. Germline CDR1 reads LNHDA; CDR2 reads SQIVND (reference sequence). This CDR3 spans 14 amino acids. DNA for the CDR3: TGTGCCAGTAGTATGGCAGGGTTTAACACTGAAGCTTTCTTT. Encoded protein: CASSMAGFNTEAFF.

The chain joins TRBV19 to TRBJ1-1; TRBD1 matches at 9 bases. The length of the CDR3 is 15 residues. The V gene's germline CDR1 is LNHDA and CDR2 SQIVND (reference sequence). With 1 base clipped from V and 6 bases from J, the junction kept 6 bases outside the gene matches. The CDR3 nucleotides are TGTGCCAGTAGTATAGGAGGGACAGGGCGGCCTGAAGCTTTCTTT. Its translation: CASSIGGTGRPEAFF.

The CDR3 here is CASSPQGAGGYTF. The CDR3, as DNA: TGTGCCAGCAGCCCCCAGGGGGCGGGTGGCTACACCTTC. The chain is built from TRBV6-5 and TRBJ1-2, with TRBD1 matching 8 bases. The germline gives CDR1 MNHEY, CDR2 SVGAGI. CDR3 length: 13 residues. V was clipped by 6 bases and J by 7 bases; unmatched bases: 7.

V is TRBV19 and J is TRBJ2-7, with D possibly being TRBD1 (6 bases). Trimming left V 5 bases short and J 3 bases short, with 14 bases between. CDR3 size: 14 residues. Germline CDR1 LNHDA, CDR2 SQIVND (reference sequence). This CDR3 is CASSPRQADYEQYF. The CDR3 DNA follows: TGTGCCAGTAGTCCACGACAGGCAGACTACGAGCAGTACTTC.

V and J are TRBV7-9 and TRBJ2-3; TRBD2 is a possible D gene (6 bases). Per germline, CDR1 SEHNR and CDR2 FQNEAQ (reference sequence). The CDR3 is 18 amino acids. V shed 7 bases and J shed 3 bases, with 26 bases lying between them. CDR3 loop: CASTPRLRTTLVTDTQYF. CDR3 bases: TGTGCCAGCACCCCGAGGCTAAGGACTACTTTAGTGACAGATACGCAGTATTTT.

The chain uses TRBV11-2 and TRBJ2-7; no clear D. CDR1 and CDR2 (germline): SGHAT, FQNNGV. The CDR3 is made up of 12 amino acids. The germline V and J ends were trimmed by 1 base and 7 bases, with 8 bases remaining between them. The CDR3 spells CASSLVSGEQYF. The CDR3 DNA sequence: TGTGCCAGCAGCTTAGTATCCGGGGAGCAGTACTTC.

The CDR3 region has the DNA TGTGCCAGTAGTACAAATGACGGACTAGGACCCTACGAGCAGTACTTC. It encodes CASSTNDGLGPYEQYF. V gene TRBV19 combines with J gene TRBJ2-7; 7 positions agree with TRBD2. The CDR3 runs to 16 residues. CDR1 is LNHDA and CDR2 is SQIVND in the germline V gene (reference sequence). V dropped 4 bases and J dropped 2; count of bases not matched to a gene: 11.

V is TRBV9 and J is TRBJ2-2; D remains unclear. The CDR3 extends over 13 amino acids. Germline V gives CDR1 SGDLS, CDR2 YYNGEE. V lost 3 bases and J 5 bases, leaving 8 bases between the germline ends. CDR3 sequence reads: CASSASRTGELFF. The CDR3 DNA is TGTGCCAGCAGCGCAAGCAGGACCGGGGAGCTGTTTTTT.

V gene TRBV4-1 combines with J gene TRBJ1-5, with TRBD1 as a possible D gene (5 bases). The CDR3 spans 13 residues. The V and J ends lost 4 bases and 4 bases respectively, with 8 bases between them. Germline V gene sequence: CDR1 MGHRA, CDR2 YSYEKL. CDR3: CASSPTANQPQHF. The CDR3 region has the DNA TGCGCCAGCAGCCCGACAGCGAATCAGCCCCAGCATTTT.

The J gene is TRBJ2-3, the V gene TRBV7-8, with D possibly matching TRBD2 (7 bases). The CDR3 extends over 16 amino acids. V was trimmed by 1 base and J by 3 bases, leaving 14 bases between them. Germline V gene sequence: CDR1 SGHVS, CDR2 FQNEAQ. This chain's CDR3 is CASSLVGGGPTDTQYF. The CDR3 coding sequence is TGTGCCAGCAGCTTAGTAGGGGGGGGGCCTACAGATACGCAGTATTTT.

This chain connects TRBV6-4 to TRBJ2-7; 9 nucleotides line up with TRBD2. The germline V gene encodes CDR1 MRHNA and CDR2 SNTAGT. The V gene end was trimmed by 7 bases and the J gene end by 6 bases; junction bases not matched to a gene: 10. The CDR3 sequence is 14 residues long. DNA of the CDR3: TGTGCCAGCAACCTTGGAAGCGGGGGGCTCGAGCAGTACTTC. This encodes CASNLGSGGLEQYF.

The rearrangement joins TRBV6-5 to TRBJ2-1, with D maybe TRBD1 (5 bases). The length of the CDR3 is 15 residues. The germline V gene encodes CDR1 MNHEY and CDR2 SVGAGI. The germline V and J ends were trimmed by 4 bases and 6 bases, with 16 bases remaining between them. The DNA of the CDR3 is TGTGCCAGCAGTTTTCATCGCAGGGTTGGCAATGAGCAGTTCTTC. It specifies CASSFHRRVGNEQFF.

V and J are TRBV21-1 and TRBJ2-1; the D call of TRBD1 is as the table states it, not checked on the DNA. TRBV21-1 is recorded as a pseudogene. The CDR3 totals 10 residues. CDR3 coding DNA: TGTGCCAGGCGCAGGGATGAGCAGTTCTTC. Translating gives CARRRDEQFF.

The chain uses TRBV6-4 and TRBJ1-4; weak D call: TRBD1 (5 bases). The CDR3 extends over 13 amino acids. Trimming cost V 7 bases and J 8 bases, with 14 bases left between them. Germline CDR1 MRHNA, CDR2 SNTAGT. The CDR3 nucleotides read TGTGCCAGCATCAGGGATGGCGTGGAAAAACTGTTTTTT. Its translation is CASIRDGVEKLFF.